This T cell receptor beta chain was recovered during a study of T-cell memory formation after mild COVID-19. Whole-study context: The TCR clusters were mostly specific to one donor. Whole-study findings and limits: While clones contracting from day 15 to 85 were balanced between CD4 and CD8, later expanders leaned CD4+.

5'RACE primed at constant segments yielded TCR alpha and TCR beta cDNA libraries bearing sample barcodes and UMIs. Via MiXCR, TCRdb re-called the 5' RACE reads, giving one row per CDR3 protein. The sample has 300,000 to 400,000 distinct CDR3 sequences, around 21% seen once. This clonotype has just a few counts. Antigen: not known. At one boundary the junction diverges from the germline segment, which might be a read error. From germline, CDR1 is SNHLY and CDR2 FYNNEI. This CDR3 is 10 amino acids long. The rearrangement joins TRBV2 to TRBJ2-7; no clear D. Sequencing input: PBMCs or a T cell subset sorted from them (not recorded which). The receptor comes from an adult woman who had mild COVID-19 (a few samples of this study predate the infection). Cell type and time point are not known. The DNA of the CDR3 is TGTTCCAGCCTGGGTTACGAGCAGTACTTC. Protein: CSSLGYEQYF.